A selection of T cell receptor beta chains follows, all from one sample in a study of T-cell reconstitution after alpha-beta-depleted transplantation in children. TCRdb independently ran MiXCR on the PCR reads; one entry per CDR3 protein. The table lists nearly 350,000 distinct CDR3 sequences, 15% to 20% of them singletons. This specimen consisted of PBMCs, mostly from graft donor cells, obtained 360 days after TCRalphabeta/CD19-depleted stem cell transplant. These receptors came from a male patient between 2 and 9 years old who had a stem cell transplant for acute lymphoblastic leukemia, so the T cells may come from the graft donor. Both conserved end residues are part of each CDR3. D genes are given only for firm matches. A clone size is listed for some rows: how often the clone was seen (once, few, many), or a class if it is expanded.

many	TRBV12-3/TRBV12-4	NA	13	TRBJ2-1	CASSLGAYNEQFF	TGTGCCAGCAGTTTGGGTGCCTACAATGAGCAGTTCTTC
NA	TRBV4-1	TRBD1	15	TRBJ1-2	CASSQLSGTDYGYTF	TGCGCCAGCAGCCAACTTTCCGGGACAGACTATGGCTACACCTTC
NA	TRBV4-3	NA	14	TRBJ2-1	CASSQDLGHTEQFF	TGCGCCAGCAGCCAAGATTTGGGGCATACTGAGCAGTTCTTC
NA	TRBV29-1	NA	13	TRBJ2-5	CSAYRAGQETQYF	TGCAGCGCCTACAGGGCGGGCCAAGAGACCCAGTACTTC
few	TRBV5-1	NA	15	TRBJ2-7	CASSLAPRGDYEQYF	TGCGCCAGCAGCTTGGCCCCCAGGGGAGACTACGAGCAGTACTTC
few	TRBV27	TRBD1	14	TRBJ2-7	CASSNTGGPYEQYF	TGTGCCAGCAGCAACACAGGGGGCCCGTACGAGCAGTACTTC
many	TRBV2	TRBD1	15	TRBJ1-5	CASSGDRGLNLPQHF	TGTGCCAGCAGTGGGGACAGGGGGCTTAATTTGCCCCAGCATTTT
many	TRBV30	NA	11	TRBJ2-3	CAWSVRDTQYF	TGTGCCTGGAGTGTGCGGGATACGCAGTATTTT
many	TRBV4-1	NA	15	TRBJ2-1	CASSQDGLDSNEQFF	TGCGCCAGCAGCCAAGACGGGCTAGATAGCAATGAGCAGTTCTTC
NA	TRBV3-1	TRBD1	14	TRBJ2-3	CASSPGTVGDTQYF	TGTGCCAGCAGCCCGGGGACAGTCGGAGATACGCAGTATTTT
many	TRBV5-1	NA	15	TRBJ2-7	CASHLTSDGYYEQYF	TGCGCCAGCCATCTAACTAGTGACGGGTACTACGAGCAGTACTTC
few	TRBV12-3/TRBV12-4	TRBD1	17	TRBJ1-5	CASSQTPTGEGNQPQHF	TGTGCCAGCAGTCAAACTCCGACAGGGGAGGGCAATCAGCCCCAGCATTTT
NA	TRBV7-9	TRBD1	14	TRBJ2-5	CASSQGQGWGTQYF	TGTGCCAGCAGCCAAGGACAGGGATGGGGGACCCAGTACTTC
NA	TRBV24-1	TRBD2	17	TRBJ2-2	CATSDLPAGVSTGELFF	TGTGCCACCAGTGATCTACCAGCGGGAGTTTCCACCGGGGAGCTGTTTTTT
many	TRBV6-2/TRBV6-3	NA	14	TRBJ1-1	CASSYMVVNTEAFF	TGTGCCAGCAGTTACATGGTGGTGAACACTGAAGCTTTCTTT
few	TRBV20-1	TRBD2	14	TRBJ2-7	CSARDPLAGGEQYF	TGCAGTGCTAGAGATCCTTTAGCGGGAGGAGAGCAGTACTTC
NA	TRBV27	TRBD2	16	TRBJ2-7	CASRPFGLAGAGEQYF	TGTGCCAGCAGACCCTTCGGACTAGCGGGAGCAGGCGAGCAGTACTTC
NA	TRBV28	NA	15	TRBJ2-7	CASSAPVGVAYEQYF	TGTGCCAGCAGTGCCCCAGTAGGGGTGGCCTACGAGCAGTACTTC
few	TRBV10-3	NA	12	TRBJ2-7	CAISGDRYEQYF	TGTGCCATCAGTGGAGACCGCTACGAGCAGTACTTC
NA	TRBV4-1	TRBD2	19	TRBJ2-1	CASSQGPRLAGGTYNEQFF	TGCGCCAGCAGCCAAGGTCCGCGACTAGCGGGAGGTACCTACAATGAGCAGTTCTTC
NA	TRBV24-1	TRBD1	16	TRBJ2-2	CATSDTGTGGTGELFF	TGTGCCACCAGTGATACCGGGACAGGGGGAACCGGGGAGCTGTTTTTT
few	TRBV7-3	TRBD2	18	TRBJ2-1	CASSLNPSGGSSYNEQFF	TGTGCCAGCAGCTTAAACCCTAGCGGGGGGAGCTCCTACAATGAGCAGTTCTTC
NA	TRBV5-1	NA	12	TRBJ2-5	CASRALQETQYF	TGCGCCAGCAGGGCATTGCAAGAGACCCAGTACTTC
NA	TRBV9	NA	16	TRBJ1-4	CASSVGGRRSNEKLFF	TGTGCCAGCAGCGTAGGAGGGCGGCGGAGTAATGAAAAACTGTTTTTT
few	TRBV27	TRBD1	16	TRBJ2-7	CASSPSTGGRFYEQYF	TGTGCCAGCAGCCCGAGTACAGGGGGGAGATTCTACGAGCAGTACTTC
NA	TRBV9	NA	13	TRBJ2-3	CASSAARTDTQYF	TGTGCCAGCAGCGCGGCACGCACAGATACGCAGTATTTT
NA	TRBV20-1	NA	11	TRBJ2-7	CSASGSNEQYF	TGCAGTGCTAGCGGGAGTAACGAGCAGTACTTC
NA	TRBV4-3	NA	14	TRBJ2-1	CASSLGSSNNEQFF	TGCGCCAGCAGCCTCGGGAGTAGCAACAATGAGCAGTTCTTC
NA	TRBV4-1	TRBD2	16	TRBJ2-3	CASSQALGGRTDTQYF	TGCGCCAGCAGCCAAGCGTTGGGCGGGAGGACAGATACGCAGTATTTT
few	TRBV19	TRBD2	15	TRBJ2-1	CASSILASGGNEQFF	TGTGCCAGTAGTATACTGGCTAGCGGAGGCAATGAGCAGTTCTTC
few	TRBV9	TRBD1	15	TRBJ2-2	CASSVQGAFTGELFF	TGTGCCAGCAGCGTACAGGGGGCCTTCACCGGGGAGCTGTTTTTT
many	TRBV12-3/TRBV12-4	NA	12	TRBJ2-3	CASSFVTDTQYF	TGTGCCAGCAGCTTTGTCACAGATACGCAGTATTTT
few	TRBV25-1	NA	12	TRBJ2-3	CASSEYPDTQYF	TGTGCCAGCAGTGAATACCCAGATACGCAGTATTTT
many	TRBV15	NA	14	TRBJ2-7	CATSRDRASYEQYF	TGTGCCACCAGCAGAGATAGGGCCTCCTACGAGCAGTACTTC
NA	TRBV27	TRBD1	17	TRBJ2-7	CASRSGGQGVPSYEQYF	TGTGCCAGCAGATCGGGCGGACAGGGGGTTCCCTCCTACGAGCAGTACTTC
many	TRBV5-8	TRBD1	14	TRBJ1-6	CASRNGQGFSPLHF	TGTGCCAGCAGGAACGGACAGGGGTTCTCACCCCTCCACTTT
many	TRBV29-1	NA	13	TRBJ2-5	CSVEDLVKETQYF	TGCAGCGTTGAAGACTTGGTGAAAGAGACCCAGTACTTC
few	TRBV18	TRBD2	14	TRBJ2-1	CASSPQLANNEQFF	TGTGCCAGCTCACCCCAACTAGCGAACAATGAGCAGTTCTTC
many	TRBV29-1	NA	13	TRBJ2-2	CSVEEGPPGELFF	TGCAGCGTTGAGGAGGGACCACCAGGGGAGCTGTTTTTT
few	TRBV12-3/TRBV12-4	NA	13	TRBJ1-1	CASSWAQHLEAFF	TGTGCCAGCAGTTGGGCCCAGCATTTGGAAGCTTTCTTT
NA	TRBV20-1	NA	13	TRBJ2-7	CSARRQAFYEQYF	TGCAGTGCTAGAAGACAGGCTTTCTACGAGCAGTACTTC
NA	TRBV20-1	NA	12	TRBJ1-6	CSASTGSDPLHF	TGCAGTGCCTCCACAGGGTCTGACCCCCTCCACTTT
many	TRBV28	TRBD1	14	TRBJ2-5	CATFKGQDQETQYF	TGTGCCACCTTTAAGGGACAGGACCAAGAGACCCAGTACTTC
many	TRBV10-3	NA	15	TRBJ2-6	CAISESFGGANVLTF	TGTGCCATCAGTGAGTCGTTTGGCGGGGCCAACGTCCTGACTTTC
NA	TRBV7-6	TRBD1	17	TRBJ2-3	CASSLPRTGGSTDTQYF	TGTGCCAGCAGCTTACCAAGGACAGGGGGGAGCACAGATACGCAGTATTTT
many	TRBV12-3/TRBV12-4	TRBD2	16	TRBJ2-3	CASSQPGTRDTDTQYF	TGTGCCAGCAGTCAGCCCGGGACTAGGGACACAGATACGCAGTATTTT
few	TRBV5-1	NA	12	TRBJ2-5	CASSLFRETQYF	TGCGCCAGCAGCTTGTTTAGAGAGACCCAGTACTTC
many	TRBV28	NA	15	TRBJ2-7	CASSSLISPPYEQYF	TGTGCCAGCAGTTCCCTCATTAGTCCCCCCTACGAGCAGTACTTC
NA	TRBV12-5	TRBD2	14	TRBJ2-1	CASGLGTSINEQFF	TGTGCTAGTGGTTTGGGGACTAGCATCAATGAGCAGTTCTTC
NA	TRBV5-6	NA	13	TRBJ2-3	CASRRGEGDTQYF	TGTGCCAGCAGAAGGGGTGAGGGAGATACGCAGTATTTT
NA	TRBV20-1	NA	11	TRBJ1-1	CSAWSSVEAFF	TGCAGTGCCTGGAGCTCGGTTGAAGCTTTCTTT
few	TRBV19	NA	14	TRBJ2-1	CASNWGSTYNEQFF	TGTGCCAGTAATTGGGGGAGTACTTACAATGAGCAGTTCTTC
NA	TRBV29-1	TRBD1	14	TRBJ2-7	CSVSTTGAAYEQYF	TGCAGCGTCTCGACGACAGGGGCAGCCTACGAGCAGTACTTC
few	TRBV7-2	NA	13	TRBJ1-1	CASSSIWNTEAFF	TGTGCCAGCAGCTCGATTTGGAACACTGAAGCTTTCTTT